This TCR beta chain was obtained from a study of blood T cells in healthy people across ages. Study-level points and caveats: Age showed a roughly linear inverse relationship with TCR beta diversity per million T cells. The authors considered diversity estimates from one million T cells to be underestimates.

The draw of peripheral blood yielded about 10 milliliters from each donor. Then a second PCR, running roughly 7 to 11 cycles, was carried out with a sample-barcoded 5' primer and a J-beta primer mix. Researchers report that each sample yielded at least 3 million CDR3-containing paired-end reads. From the 5' RACE reads, TCRdb called clonotypes with MiXCR, one entry per CDR3 protein. The repertoire includes 600,000 to 850,000 distinct CDR3 sequences, more than 40% of them detected once, and 20% to 25% sits in the top ten. Per germline, CDR1 SGHTA and CDR2 FQGNSA. The CDR3 extends over 14 amino acids. This clonotype came up a few times. Its matching antigen is unknown. Sequence at one end of the junction differs from germline and may be a read error.

Material for sequencing was blood. The chain couples TRBV7-2 to TRBJ1-1; the D is unclear. This clonotype originated in a woman in her fifties or sixties in good health. CDR3 DNA sequence: TGTGCCGGCAGCCGAACCGGCGGGAACACTGAAGCTTTCTTT. Protein: CAGSRTGGNTEAFF.